The 10 T cell receptor beta chains listed next were all sequenced from one sample in a study of human thymus T cells. Corrective cardiac operations yielded the resected thymus tissue. Repertoires were generated with immunoSEQ multiplex PCR, while TCRdb's copy carries only in-frame clones and drops some. The sample contains 86,000 or so clones, 95% to 98% of which appear only once. Sequenced sample: thymus tissue. These TCRs come from a boy in the first two years of life with a congenital heart defect but otherwise immunologically healthy.

CDR3 residues: CASSQGVRYDNEQFF. Here the CDR3 DNA reads TGCGCCAGCAGCCAAGGAGTAAGATACGACAATGAGCAGTTCTTC. The rearrangement uses TRBV4-1 and TRBJ2-1, with D hard to call. Trimming removed 1 base from V and 5 bases from J, with 12 bases in between. Germline V gene lookup returns CDR1 MGHRA and CDR2 YSYEKL. The CDR3 runs to 15 residues.

The chain joins TRBV27 to TRBJ2-2, with 9 bases lining up with TRBD1. Germline CDR1 and CDR2: MNHEY and SMNVEV (reference sequence). V was clipped by 0 bases and J by 5 bases; unmatched bases: 7. The CDR3 length is 17 residues. Here the CDR3 DNA reads TGTGCCAGCAGTTTATCTCCGGGGACAGGGCCTACCGGGGAGCTGTTTTTT. It yields the protein CASSLSPGTGPTGELFF.

This chain joins TRBV7-9 and TRBJ2-3; tentatively, D is TRBD1 or TRBD2 (6 bases each). CDR3 size: 17 residues. Between the trimmed V and J ends, which lost 4 bases and 0 bases, there was a span of 17 bases. Germline CDR1 is SEHNR and CDR2 is FQNEAQ (reference sequence). CDR3 in amino acids: CASSCGTLTSSTDTQYF. The CDR3 DNA reads TGTGCCAGCAGCTGCGGGACACTCACTTCTAGCACAGATACGCAGTATTTT.

The V and J genes are TRBV2 and TRBJ2-2; D ambiguous. CDR1 and CDR2 (germline): SNHLY, FYNNEI. The CDR3 sequence is 18 residues long. V was pared by 4 bases and J by 7 bases, with 25 bases between. CDR3 coding DNA: TGTGCCAGCAGTGTCACCGCGCACGCGATACAAGGAGACGGGGAGCTGTTTTTT. Residues: CASSVTAHAIQGDGELFF.

The rearrangement links TRBV19 to TRBJ1-6, with 9 nucleotides matching TRBD1. The CDR3 consists of 15 residues. The V gene end was trimmed by 2 bases and the J gene end by 8 bases; junction bases not matched to a gene: 4. Per germline, CDR1 LNHDA and CDR2 SQIVND (reference sequence). The CDR3 sequence: CASSIPGQGDSPLHF. DNA for the CDR3: TGTGCCAGTAGTATACCGGGACAGGGCGATTCACCCCTCCACTTT.

V is TRBV10-3 and J is TRBJ2-1; 8 bases map to TRBD2. The CDR3 sequence is 16 residues long. V shed 0 bases, J shed 2 bases, and the junction held 3 bases outside the gene matches. Germline V gene data show CDR1 as ENHRY and CDR2 as SYGVKD. The CDR3 protein is CAISESSGGPYNEQFF. Written as DNA, the CDR3 is TGTGCCATCAGTGAGTCATCGGGGGGGCCCTACAATGAGCAGTTCTTC.

This clone has just one count. The chain is built from TRBV29-1 and TRBJ1-6, with D unclear. The CDR3 extends over 13 amino acids. The germline V and J ends were trimmed by 7 bases and 7 bases, with 14 bases remaining between them. From germline, CDR1 is SQVTM and CDR2 ANQGSEA. The CDR3 bases are TGCAGCGCGCGGAATAGGGAAAATTCACCCCTCCACTTT. Its protein product is CSARNRENSPLHF.

This chain connects TRBV7-6 to TRBJ2-1, with 13 bases fitting TRBD2. The CDR3 is made up of 21 amino acids. CDR1 is SGHVS and CDR2 is FNYEAQ in the germline V gene. J lost 9 bases, V lost 5 bases, and 25 bases had no gene match. Here the CDR3 reads CASSLRGLAGTRKPPRGEQFF. CDR3 coding DNA: TGTGCCAGCAGCCTACGGGGACTAGCGGGGACTCGGAAACCACCTCGGGGTGAGCAGTTCTTC.

This chain uses TRBV7-3 with TRBJ2-1; a weak D match, TRBD1 (5 bases). Trimming stripped 2 bases from V and 8 bases from J, with 10 bases between. Germline values: CDR1 SGHTA, CDR2 FQGTGA. There are 13 residues in the CDR3. The CDR3 region has the DNA TGTGCCAGCAGCTTATACAGGTTGGATGAGCAGTTCTTC. Encoded protein: CASSLYRLDEQFF.

The chain has TRBV5-1 and TRBJ1-5, with D unresolved. V lost 0 bases and J 5 bases, leaving 6 bases between the germline ends. The CDR3 runs to 13 residues. Germline CDR1 SGHRS, CDR2 YFSETQ. This CDR3 is CASSLEPHQPQHF. CDR3 nucleotide sequence: TGCGCCAGCAGCTTGGAACCCCATCAGCCCCAGCATTTT.